These T cell receptor beta chains were read from a single sample in a study of T cell responses to AZD1222 COVID-19 vaccine. Sequencing was performed with immunoSEQ multiplex PCR; in TCRdb, only in-frame clones are kept and a portion is missing. The sample has roughly 100,000 clones, roughly 89% seen once. The sample here was peripheral blood, taken 28 days after the second AZD1222 dose. The receptors here all came from an adult who received the AZD1222 COVID-19 vaccine. The CDR3 runs from the conserved cysteine through the conserved F or W. The D gene is left open where the match is weak. The size entry is marked missing in some rows and otherwise reads once, few, many or a size class.

d_gene: .; j_gene: TRBJ2-5; abundance: .; v_gene: TRBV7-9; CDR3nt: TGTGCCAGCAGCTTAGAAGGGCCGGGCGAGACCCAGTACTTC; CDR3aa: CASSLEGPGETQYF
d_gene: .; j_gene: TRBJ1-2; abundance: .; v_gene: TRBV4-2; CDR3nt: TGTGCCAGCAGGCCTCATACCGGGCCGATCTATGGCTACACCTTC; CDR3aa: CASRPHTGPIYGYTF
d_gene: .; j_gene: TRBJ1-5; abundance: few; v_gene: TRBV10-3; CDR3nt: TGTGCCATCGGCTACAGTGGAAGCAATCAGCCCCAGCATTTT; CDR3aa: CAIGYSGSNQPQHF
d_gene: .; j_gene: TRBJ1-3; abundance: .; v_gene: TRBV5-4; CDR3nt: TGTGCCAGCAGCTTCGGGGCTCTCTCTGGAAACACCATATATTTT; CDR3aa: CASSFGALSGNTIYF
d_gene: TRBD1; j_gene: TRBJ1-2; abundance: .; v_gene: TRBV18; CDR3nt: TGTGCCAGCTCACACAACAAAGGGGGCAGTCTTGGCTACACCTTC; CDR3aa: CASSHNKGGSLGYTF
d_gene: .; j_gene: TRBJ1-1; abundance: once; v_gene: TRBV28; CDR3nt: TGTGCCAGCAGTAGATTAGAGGGGAACACTGAAGCTTTCTTT; CDR3aa: CASSRLEGNTEAFF
d_gene: .; j_gene: TRBJ2-2; abundance: .; v_gene: TRBV6-5; CDR3nt: TGTGCCAGCAGTTACTCGAAAGATACAGGGACCGGGGAGCTGTTTTTT; CDR3aa: CASSYSKDTGTGELFF
d_gene: .; j_gene: TRBJ2-2; abundance: .; v_gene: TRBV24-1; CDR3nt: TGTGCCACCAGTGACCCCGGATCCCCCCAGTCCACCGGGGAGCTGTTTTTT; CDR3aa: CATSDPGSPQSTGELFF
d_gene: .; j_gene: TRBJ1-4; abundance: .; v_gene: TRBV28; CDR3nt: TGTGCCAGCAGTACCGGGGACCTGCTGAGGAAACTGTTTTTT; CDR3aa: CASSTGDLLRKLFF
d_gene: .; j_gene: TRBJ1-1; abundance: once; v_gene: TRBV28; CDR3nt: TGTGCCAGCAGGGGAGTAGGGGGGAACACTGAAGCTTTCTTT; CDR3aa: CASRGVGGNTEAFF
d_gene: .; j_gene: TRBJ2-4; abundance: .; v_gene: TRBV4-1; CDR3nt: TGCGCCAGCAGCCAACCATTGCGGGGTATAGCCAAAAACATTCAGTACTTC; CDR3aa: CASSQPLRGIAKNIQYF
d_gene: .; j_gene: TRBJ1-2; abundance: once; v_gene: TRBV10-3; CDR3nt: TGTGCCATCCTCAGCGGACTAGGACAGTTCTCTGGCTACACCTTC; CDR3aa: CAILSGLGQFSGYTF
d_gene: .; j_gene: TRBJ2-2; abundance: .; v_gene: TRBV28; CDR3nt: TGTGCCAGCAAGGGCCGGGGCGCGGCCCCCGGGGAGCTGTTTTTT; CDR3aa: CASKGRGAAPGELFF
d_gene: TRBD2; j_gene: TRBJ2-3; abundance: .; v_gene: TRBV7-6; CDR3nt: TGTGCCAGCAGCATTACTAGCGGGAGGGGAGATACGCAGTATTTT; CDR3aa: CASSITSGRGDTQYF
d_gene: .; j_gene: TRBJ2-7; abundance: once; v_gene: TRBV7-2; CDR3nt: TGTGCCAGCAGCTTGACCGGCTACGAGCAGTACTTC; CDR3aa: CASSLTGYEQYF
d_gene: TRBD1; j_gene: TRBJ1-4; abundance: .; v_gene: TRBV9; CDR3nt: TGTGCCAGCAGCGTAGGCCAGGGGGTATACGAAAAACTGTTTTTT; CDR3aa: CASSVGQGVYEKLFF
d_gene: TRBD1; j_gene: TRBJ2-7; abundance: .; v_gene: TRBV28; CDR3nt: TGTGCCAGCAACGACGACCGACAGGGGAACTACGAGCAGTACTTC; CDR3aa: CASNDDRQGNYEQYF
d_gene: .; j_gene: TRBJ1-1; abundance: .; v_gene: TRBV30; CDR3nt: TGTGCCTGGAGTGGGTTGACGGGGAACACTGAAGCTTTCTTT; CDR3aa: CAWSGLTGNTEAFF
d_gene: TRBD2; j_gene: TRBJ2-1; abundance: .; v_gene: TRBV19; CDR3nt: TGTGCCAGCGGGACTAGCGGTCCCTACAATGAGCAGTTCTTC; CDR3aa: CASGTSGPYNEQFF
d_gene: TRBD2; j_gene: TRBJ2-2; abundance: .; v_gene: TRBV7-2; CDR3nt: TGTGCCAGCAGCTTAGCTAGCGGGAGTTTTACCGGGGAGCTGTTTTTT; CDR3aa: CASSLASGSFTGELFF
d_gene: TRBD2; j_gene: TRBJ2-3; abundance: .; v_gene: TRBV5-1; CDR3nt: TGCGCCAGCAGCCGCGTCGGTTCTGCGGCGGGAGGGCCTCAAAGCACAGATACGCAGTATTTT; CDR3aa: CASSRVGSAAGGPQSTDTQYF
d_gene: TRBD2; j_gene: TRBJ2-7; abundance: .; v_gene: TRBV9; CDR3nt: TGTGCCAGCAGCGTATCTAGCGGCACCTCCTACGAGCAGTACTTC; CDR3aa: CASSVSSGTSYEQYF
d_gene: TRBD2; j_gene: TRBJ2-7; abundance: once; v_gene: TRBV30; CDR3nt: TGTGCCTGGAGTGTAGGGGCTAGCGGGACCTACGAGCAGTACTTC; CDR3aa: CAWSVGASGTYEQYF
d_gene: TRBD1; j_gene: TRBJ1-2; abundance: .; v_gene: TRBV28; CDR3nt: TGTGCCACCCCGACAGGGCCGATGGGTGGCTACACCTTC; CDR3aa: CATPTGPMGGYTF
d_gene: TRBD1; j_gene: TRBJ1-5; abundance: .; v_gene: TRBV28; CDR3nt: TGTGCCAGCAGAGACAGGGTCAATCAGCCCCAGCATTTT; CDR3aa: CASRDRVNQPQHF
d_gene: TRBD1; j_gene: TRBJ2-7; abundance: .; v_gene: TRBV30; CDR3nt: TGTGCCTGGAGTGTCGGGCAGGGGGCCGTCTACGAGCAGTACTTC; CDR3aa: CAWSVGQGAVYEQYF
d_gene: TRBD2; j_gene: TRBJ2-1; abundance: .; v_gene: TRBV5-1; CDR3nt: TGCGCCAGCAGACCAGCGGGATATGAGCAGTTCTTC; CDR3aa: CASRPAGYEQFF